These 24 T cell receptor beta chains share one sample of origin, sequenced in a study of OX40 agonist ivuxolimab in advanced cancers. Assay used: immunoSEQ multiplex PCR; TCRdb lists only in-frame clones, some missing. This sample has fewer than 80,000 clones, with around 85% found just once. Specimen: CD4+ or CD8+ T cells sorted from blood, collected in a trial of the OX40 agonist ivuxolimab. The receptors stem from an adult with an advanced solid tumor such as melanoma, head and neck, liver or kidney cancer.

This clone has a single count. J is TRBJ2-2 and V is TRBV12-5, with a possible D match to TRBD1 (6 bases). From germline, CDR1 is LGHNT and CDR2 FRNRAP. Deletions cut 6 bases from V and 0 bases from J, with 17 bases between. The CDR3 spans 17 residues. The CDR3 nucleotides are TGTGCTAGTGGCCGTATCCCGGGACACGCGAACACCGGGGAGCTGTTTTTT. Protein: CASGRIPGHANTGELFF.

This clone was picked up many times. CDR3 coding DNA: TGTGCCTGGAGTCCGGGTGGTACTGAAGCTTTCTTT. This sequence encodes CAWSPGGTEAFF. The chain recombines TRBV30 with TRBJ1-1; D call uncertain. The CDR3 length is 12 residues. V was cut by 2 bases and J by 5 bases, with 9 bases left in between. Germline values: CDR1 GTSNPN, CDR2 SVGIG (reference sequence).

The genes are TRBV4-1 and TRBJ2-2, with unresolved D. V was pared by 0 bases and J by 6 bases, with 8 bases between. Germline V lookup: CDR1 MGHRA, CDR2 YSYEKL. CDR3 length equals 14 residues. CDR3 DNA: TGCGCCAGCAGCCAAGATAGGCTTGCCGGGGAGCTGTTTTTT. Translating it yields CASSQDRLAGELFF.

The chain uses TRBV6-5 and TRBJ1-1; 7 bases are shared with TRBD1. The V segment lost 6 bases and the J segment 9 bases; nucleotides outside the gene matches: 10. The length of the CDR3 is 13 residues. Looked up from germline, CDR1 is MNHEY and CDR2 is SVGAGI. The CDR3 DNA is TGTGCCAGCAGGGATAGACAGGGACCCAAAGCTTTCTTT. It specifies CASRDRQGPKAFF.

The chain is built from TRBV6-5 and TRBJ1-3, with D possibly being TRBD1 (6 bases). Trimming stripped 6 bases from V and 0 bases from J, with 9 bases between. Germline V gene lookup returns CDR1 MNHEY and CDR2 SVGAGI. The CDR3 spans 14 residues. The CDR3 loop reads CASSRDNSGNTIYF. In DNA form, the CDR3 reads TGTGCCAGCAGCCGGGACAACTCTGGAAACACCATATATTTT.

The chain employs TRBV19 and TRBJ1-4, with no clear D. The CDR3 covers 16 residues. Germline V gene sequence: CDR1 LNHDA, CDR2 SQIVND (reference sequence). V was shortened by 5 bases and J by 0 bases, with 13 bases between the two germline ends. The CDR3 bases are TGTGCCAGTAGTGCCCGACATAGTGCAACTAATGAAAAACTGTTTTTT. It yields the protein CASSARHSATNEKLFF.

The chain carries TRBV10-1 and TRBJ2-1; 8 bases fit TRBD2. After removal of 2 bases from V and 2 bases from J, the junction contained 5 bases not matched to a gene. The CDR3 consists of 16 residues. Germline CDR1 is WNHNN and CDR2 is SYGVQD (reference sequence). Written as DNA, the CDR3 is TGCGCCAGCAGTGAGGTCCAGCGGGGGCCCTACAATGAGCAGTTCTTC. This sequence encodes CASSEVQRGPYNEQFF.

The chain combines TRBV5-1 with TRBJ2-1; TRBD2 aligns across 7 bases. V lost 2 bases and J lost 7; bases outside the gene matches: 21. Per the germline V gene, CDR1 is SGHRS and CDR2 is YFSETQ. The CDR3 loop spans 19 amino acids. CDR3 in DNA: TGCGCCAGCAGCTTCGTTGATTCCTTCGGGGGAGGGCGAAGGAATGAGCAGTTCTTC. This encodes CASSFVDSFGGGRRNEQFF.

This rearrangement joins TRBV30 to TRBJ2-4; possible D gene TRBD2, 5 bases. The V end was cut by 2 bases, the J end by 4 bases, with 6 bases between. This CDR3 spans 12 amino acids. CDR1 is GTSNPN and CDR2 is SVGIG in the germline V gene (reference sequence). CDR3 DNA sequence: TGTGCCTGGAGTAGGGAGAAAAACATTCAGTACTTC. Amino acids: CAWSREKNIQYF.

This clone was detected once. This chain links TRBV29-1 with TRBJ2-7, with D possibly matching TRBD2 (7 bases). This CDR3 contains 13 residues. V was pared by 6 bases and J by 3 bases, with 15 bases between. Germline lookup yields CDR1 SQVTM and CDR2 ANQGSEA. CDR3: CSVHTGRGYEQYF. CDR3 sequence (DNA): TGCAGCGTACACACAGGGAGGGGCTACGAGCAGTACTTC.

The CDR3: CASEGLRSTGELFF. CDR3 DNA: TGTGCTAGTGAGGGACTCCGTTCGACCGGGGAGCTGTTTTTT. V usage is TRBV12-5 and J usage is TRBJ2-2; TRBD2 might be the D (6 bases). This CDR3 contains 14 residues. Trimming stripped 7 bases from V and 5 bases from J, with 14 bases between. CDR1 is LGHNT, CDR2 FRNRAP, per germline.

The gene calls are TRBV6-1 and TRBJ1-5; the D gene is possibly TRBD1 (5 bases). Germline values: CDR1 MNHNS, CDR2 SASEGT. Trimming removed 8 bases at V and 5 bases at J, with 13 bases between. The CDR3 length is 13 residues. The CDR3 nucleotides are TGTGCCAGCCGGGACGGCTTGTATCAGCCCCAGCATTTT. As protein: CASRDGLYQPQHF.

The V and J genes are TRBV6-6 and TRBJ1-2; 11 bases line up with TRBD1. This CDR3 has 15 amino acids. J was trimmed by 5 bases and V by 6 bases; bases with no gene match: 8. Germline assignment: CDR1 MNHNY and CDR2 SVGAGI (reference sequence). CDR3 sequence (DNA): TGTGCCAGCAGCCCTGGACAGGGGGCTCCGTATGGCTACACCTTC. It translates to CASSPGQGAPYGYTF.

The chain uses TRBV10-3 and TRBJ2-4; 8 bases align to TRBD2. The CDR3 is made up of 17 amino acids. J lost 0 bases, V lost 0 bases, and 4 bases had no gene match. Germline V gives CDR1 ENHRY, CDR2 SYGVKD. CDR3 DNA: TGTGCCATCAGTGAGTCGCTGCTAGCGGGAGCCAAAAACATTCAGTACTTC. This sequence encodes CAISESLLAGAKNIQYF.

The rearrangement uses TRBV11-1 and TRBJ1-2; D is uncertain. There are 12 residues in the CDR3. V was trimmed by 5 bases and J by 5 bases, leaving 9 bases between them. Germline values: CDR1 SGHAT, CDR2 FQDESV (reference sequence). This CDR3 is CASSPDGYGYTF. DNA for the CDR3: TGTGCCAGCAGCCCCGACGGATATGGCTACACCTTC.

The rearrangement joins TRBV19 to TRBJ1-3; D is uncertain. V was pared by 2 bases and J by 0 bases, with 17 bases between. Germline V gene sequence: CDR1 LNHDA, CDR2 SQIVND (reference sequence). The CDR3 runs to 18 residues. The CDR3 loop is CASSIRYPRPNSGNTIYF. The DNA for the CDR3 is TGTGCCAGTAGTATACGCTACCCAAGGCCTAACTCTGGAAACACCATATATTTT. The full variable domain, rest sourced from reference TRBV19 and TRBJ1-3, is DGGITQSPKYLFRKEGQNVTLSCEQNLNHDAMYWYRQDPGQGLRLIYYSQIVNDFQKGDIAEGYSVSREKKESFPLTVTSAQKNPTAFYLCASSIRYPRPNSGNTIYFGEGSWLTVV.

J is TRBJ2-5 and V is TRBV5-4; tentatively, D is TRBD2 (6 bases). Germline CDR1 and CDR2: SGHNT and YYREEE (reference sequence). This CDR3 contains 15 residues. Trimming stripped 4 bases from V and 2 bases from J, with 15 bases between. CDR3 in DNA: TGTGCCAGCAGCACCGGGGGTTTGCAACAAGAGACCCAGTACTTC. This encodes CASSTGGLQQETQYF.

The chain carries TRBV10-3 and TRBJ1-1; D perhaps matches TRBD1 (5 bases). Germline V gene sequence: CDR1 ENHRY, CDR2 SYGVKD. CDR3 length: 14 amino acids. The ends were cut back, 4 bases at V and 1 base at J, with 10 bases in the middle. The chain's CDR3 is CAISVGDRNTEAFF. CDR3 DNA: TGTGCCATCAGTGTCGGGGACCGGAACACTGAAGCTTTCTTT.

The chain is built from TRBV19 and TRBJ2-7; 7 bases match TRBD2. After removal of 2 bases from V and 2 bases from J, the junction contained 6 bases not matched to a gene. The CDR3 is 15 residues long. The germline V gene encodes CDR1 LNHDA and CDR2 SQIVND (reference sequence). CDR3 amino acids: CASSIMLAETYEQYF. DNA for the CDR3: TGTGCCAGTAGTATAATGCTAGCGGAGACCTACGAGCAGTACTTC.

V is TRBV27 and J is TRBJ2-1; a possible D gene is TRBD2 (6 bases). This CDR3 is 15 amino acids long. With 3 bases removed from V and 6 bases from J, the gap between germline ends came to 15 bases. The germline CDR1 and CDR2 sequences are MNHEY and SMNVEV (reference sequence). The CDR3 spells CASSFGGRALNEQFF. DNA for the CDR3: TGTGCCAGCAGTTTCGGGGGACGGGCTCTCAATGAGCAGTTCTTC.

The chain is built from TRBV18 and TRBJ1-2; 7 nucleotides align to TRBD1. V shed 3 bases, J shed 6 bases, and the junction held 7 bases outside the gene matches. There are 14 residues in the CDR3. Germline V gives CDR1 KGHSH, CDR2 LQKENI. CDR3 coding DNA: TGTGCCAGCTCACCCGCGTCCAGGGGGGATGGCTACACCTTC. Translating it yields CASSPASRGDGYTF.

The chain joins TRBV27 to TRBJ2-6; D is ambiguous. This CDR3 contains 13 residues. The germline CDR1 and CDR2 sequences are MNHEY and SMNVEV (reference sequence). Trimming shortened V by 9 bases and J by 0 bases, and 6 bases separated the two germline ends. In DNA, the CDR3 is TGTGCCAGTCGGCCCTCTGGGGCCAACGTCCTGACTTTC. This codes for CASRPSGANVLTF.

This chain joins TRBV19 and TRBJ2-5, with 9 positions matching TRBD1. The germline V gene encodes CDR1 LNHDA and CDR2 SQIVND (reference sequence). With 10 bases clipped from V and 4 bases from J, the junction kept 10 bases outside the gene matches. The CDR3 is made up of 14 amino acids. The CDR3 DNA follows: TGTGCCACTCGACGGGACAGGGTAAGAGAGACCCAGTACTTC. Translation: CATRRDRVRETQYF.

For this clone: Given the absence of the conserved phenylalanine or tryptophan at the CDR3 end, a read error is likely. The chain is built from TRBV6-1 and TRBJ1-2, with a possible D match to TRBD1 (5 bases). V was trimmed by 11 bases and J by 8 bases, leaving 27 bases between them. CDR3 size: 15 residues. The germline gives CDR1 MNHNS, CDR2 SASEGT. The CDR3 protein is CAADRDRSRGYGYTS. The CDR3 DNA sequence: TGTGCCGCCGACCGGGACCGCTCTAGAGGGTACGGCTACACCTCC.